Below, 11 T cell receptor beta chains from the same sample are listed, as sequenced in a study of T cells in Graves' hyperthyroidism and ophthalmopathy. RNA transcripts provided the source from which TCR beta CDR3 regions were amplified. Primed by the HTBI set, a first-round RT-PCR was run on the TCR CDR3. MiXCR, applied by TCRdb to the multiplex PCR reads, yields one record per CDR3 protein. The sample lists about 480,000 distinct CDR3 sequences, less than 25% occurring once. The specimen was blood. These receptor sequences come from a woman between 65 and 79 years old with Graves' ophthalmopathy.

The table lists this clonotype with a few counts. The V gene is TRBV11-3, the J gene TRBJ2-1, with D hard to call. The CDR3 loop spans 15 amino acids. Germline values: CDR1 SGHNT, CDR2 YENEEA. V was clipped by 4 bases and J by 9 bases, with 19 bases between them. The CDR3 region has the DNA TGTGCCAGCAGCTCTAGATCCGCTCAGGTCGGTGAGCAGTTCTTC. This sequence encodes CASSSRSAQVGEQFF.

J is TRBJ2-2 and V is TRBV3-1; D possibly uses TRBD1 or TRBD2 (5 bases each). The CDR3 spans 16 residues. Germline V gene data show CDR1 as LGHDT and CDR2 as YNNKEL (reference sequence). The ends were cut back, 0 bases at V and 5 bases at J, with 13 bases in the middle. DNA of the CDR3: TGTGCCAGCAGCCAAGATCTCGGGGACCTAACCGGGGAGCTGTTTTTT. It translates to CASSQDLGDLTGELFF.

This clonotype was counted at least ten times. This sequence joins TRBV7-9 and TRBJ1-1; no clear D gene. Trimming left V 5 bases short and J 4 bases short, with 5 bases between. The CDR3 sequence is 11 residues long. CDR1 and CDR2 from the germline V gene are SEHNR and FQNEAQ (reference sequence). This chain's CDR3 is CASSVSTEAFF. Here the CDR3 DNA reads TGTGCCAGCAGCGTGTCCACTGAAGCTTTCTTT.

This clonotype was detected ten times or more. This chain joins TRBV30 and TRBJ2-7, with D hard to call. CDR1 and CDR2 from the germline V gene are GTSNPN and SVGIG (reference sequence). V lost 2 bases, J lost 2 bases, and 4 bases lay in between. The CDR3 is made up of 11 amino acids. Here the CDR3 reads CAWSRAYEQYF. DNA for the CDR3: TGTGCCTGGAGTAGGGCCTACGAGCAGTACTTC.

This chain joins TRBV25-1 and TRBJ2-6; D is unresolved. Deletions cut 8 bases from V and 4 bases from J, with 3 bases between. This CDR3 is built from 11 residues. CDR1 is MGHDK, CDR2 SYGVNS, per germline. Here the CDR3 reads CASLGANVLTF. DNA of the CDR3: TGTGCCAGCCTCGGGGCCAACGTCCTGACTTTC.

Many counts were recorded for this clonotype. V gene TRBV6-5 combines with J gene TRBJ1-1; no clear D. Trimming took off 2 bases at V and 4 bases at J, with 8 bases between the two ends. In germline, CDR1 is MNHEY, CDR2 SVGAGI. The CDR3 spans 13 residues. CDR3 DNA: TGTGCCAGCAGTTACGGGGTAGGCACTGAAGCTTTCTTT. Translating it yields CASSYGVGTEAFF.

The rearrangement links TRBV5-1 to TRBJ2-5, with D tentatively TRBD1 or TRBD2 (5 bases each). The CDR3 length is 15 residues. V was clipped by 2 bases and J by 2 bases, with 13 bases between them. In germline, CDR1 is SGHRS, CDR2 YFSETQ. The CDR3 here is CASSLGTEIQETQYF. CDR3 sequence (DNA): TGCGCCAGCAGCTTAGGGACCGAGATTCAAGAGACCCAGTACTTC.

This sequence joins TRBV5-1 and TRBJ2-5; 10 nucleotides align to TRBD2. The germline V gene has CDR1 SGHRS and CDR2 YFSETQ. This CDR3 spans 15 amino acids. V dropped 1 base and J dropped 5; count of bases not matched to a gene: 5. The CDR3 region is CASSLPAGGLETQYF. The CDR3 DNA is TGCGCCAGCAGCTTGCCAGCGGGAGGGTTGGAGACCCAGTACTTC.

The chain recombines TRBV5-1 with TRBJ2-5; 8 bases are shared with TRBD2. The CDR3 covers 17 residues. The germline V gene encodes CDR1 SGHRS and CDR2 YFSETQ. Trimming at V came to 2 bases and at J to 5 bases, leaving 14 bases not matched to a gene. CDR3 amino acids: CASSFRGSGSFRETQYF. The CDR3, as DNA: TGCGCCAGCAGCTTCCGGGGGAGCGGGAGCTTCAGGGAGACCCAGTACTTC. The variable domain in full, completed from reference TRBV5-1 and TRBJ2-5, reads KAGVTQTPRYLIKTRGQQVTLSCSPISGHRSVSWYQQTPGQGLQFLFEYFSETQRNKGNFPGRFSGRQFSNSRSEMNVSTLELGDSALYLCASSFRGSGSFRETQYFGPGTRLLVL.

The chain combines TRBV12-3 or TRBV12-4 with TRBJ2-7; D call uncertain. With 6 bases removed from V and 7 bases from J, the gap between germline ends came to 10 bases. CDR3 length: 11 residues. The CDR3 region is CASSSHEEQYF. The CDR3 DNA sequence: TGTGCCAGCAGCTCCCACGAGGAGCAGTACTTC.

Ten or more counts support this clonotype. The chain couples TRBV2 to TRBJ2-7, with 10 nucleotides matching TRBD2. From germline, CDR1 is SNHLY and CDR2 FYNNEI. J gave up 6 bases and V 6 bases, and 17 bases lay outside the gene matches. The CDR3 is made up of 17 amino acids. The CDR3 coding sequence is TGTGCCAGCAGGGGCCGCACCTCTAGCGGGAGCTATCTCGAGCAGTACTTC. Protein sequence: CASRGRTSSGSYLEQYF.